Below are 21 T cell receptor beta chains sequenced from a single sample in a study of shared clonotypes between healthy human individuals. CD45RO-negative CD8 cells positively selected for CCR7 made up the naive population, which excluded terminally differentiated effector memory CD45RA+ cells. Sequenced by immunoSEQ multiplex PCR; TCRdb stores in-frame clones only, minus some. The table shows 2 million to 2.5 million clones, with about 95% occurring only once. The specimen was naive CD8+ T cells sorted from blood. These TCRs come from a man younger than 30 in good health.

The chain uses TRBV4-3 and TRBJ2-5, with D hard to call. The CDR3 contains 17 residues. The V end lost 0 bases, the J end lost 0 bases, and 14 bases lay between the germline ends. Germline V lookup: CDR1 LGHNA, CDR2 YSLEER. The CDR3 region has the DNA TGCGCCAGCAGCCAAGATCCCTGGGCAGGCTACCAAGAGACCCAGTACTTC. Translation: CASSQDPWAGYQETQYF.

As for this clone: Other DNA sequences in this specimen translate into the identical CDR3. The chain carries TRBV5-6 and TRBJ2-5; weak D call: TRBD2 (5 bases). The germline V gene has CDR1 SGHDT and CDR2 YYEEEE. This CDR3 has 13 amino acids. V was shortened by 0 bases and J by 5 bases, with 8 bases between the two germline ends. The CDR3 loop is CASSLVGEETQYF. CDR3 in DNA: TGTGCCAGCAGCTTGGTTGGGGAGGAGACCCAGTACTTC.

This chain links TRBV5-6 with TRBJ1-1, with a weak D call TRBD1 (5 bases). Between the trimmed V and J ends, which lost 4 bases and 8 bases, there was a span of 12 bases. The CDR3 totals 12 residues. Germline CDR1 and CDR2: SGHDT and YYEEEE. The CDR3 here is CASSLYRTEAFF. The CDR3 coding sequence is TGTGCCAGCAGCCTGTACAGGACCGAAGCTTTCTTT.

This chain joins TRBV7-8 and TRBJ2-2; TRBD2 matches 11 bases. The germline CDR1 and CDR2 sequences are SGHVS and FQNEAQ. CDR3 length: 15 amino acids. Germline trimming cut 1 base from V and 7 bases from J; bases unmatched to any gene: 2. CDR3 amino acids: CASSLGTSGYGELFF. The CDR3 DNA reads TGTGCCAGCAGCTTAGGGACTAGCGGGTACGGGGAGCTGTTTTTT.

CDR3 DNA: TGCAGCGTTGAAAAGGGGACAGGCAACTACGAGCAGTACTTC. This sequence encodes CSVEKGTGNYEQYF. The chain joins TRBV29-1 to TRBJ2-7, with TRBD1 matching over 8 bases. V shed 2 bases and J 3 bases; nucleotides not matched to a gene: 6. The CDR3 runs 14 residues. CDR1 is SQVTM and CDR2 is ANQGSEA in the germline V gene.

Here the CDR3 reads CSVRDDWDEKLFF. The CDR3, as DNA: TGCAGCGTCCGGGACGATTGGGATGAAAAACTGTTTTTT. The V and J genes are TRBV29-1 and TRBJ1-4, with a tentative D call TRBD1 (5 bases). This CDR3 contains 13 residues. The V and J ends lost 6 bases and 6 bases respectively, with 14 bases between them. Germline lookup yields CDR1 SQVTM and CDR2 ANQGSEA.

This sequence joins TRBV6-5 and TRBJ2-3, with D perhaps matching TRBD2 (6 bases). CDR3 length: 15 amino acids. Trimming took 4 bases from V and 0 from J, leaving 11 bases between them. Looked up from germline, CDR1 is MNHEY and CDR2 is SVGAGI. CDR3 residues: CASSLGGTSTDTQYF. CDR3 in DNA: TGTGCCAGCAGTTTAGGCGGGACGAGCACAGATACGCAGTATTTT.

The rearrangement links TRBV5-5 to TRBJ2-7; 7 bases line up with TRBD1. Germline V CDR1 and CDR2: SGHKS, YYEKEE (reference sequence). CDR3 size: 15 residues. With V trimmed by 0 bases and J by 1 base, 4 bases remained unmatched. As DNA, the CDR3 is TGTGCCAGCAGCTTGGGACAGGGTCAGTCCTACGAGCAGTACTTC. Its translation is CASSLGQGQSYEQYF.

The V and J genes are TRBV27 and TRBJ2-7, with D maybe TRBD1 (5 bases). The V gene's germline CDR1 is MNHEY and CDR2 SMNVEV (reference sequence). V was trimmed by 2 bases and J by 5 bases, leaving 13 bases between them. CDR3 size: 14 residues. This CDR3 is CASSLLRTPNEQYF. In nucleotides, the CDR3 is TGTGCCAGCAGTTTACTACGGACACCTAACGAGCAGTACTTC.

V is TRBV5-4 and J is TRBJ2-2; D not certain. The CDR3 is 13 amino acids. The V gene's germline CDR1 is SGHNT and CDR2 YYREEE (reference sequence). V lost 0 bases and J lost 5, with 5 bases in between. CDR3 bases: TGTGCCAGCAGCTTGGAGTGGACCGGGGAGCTGTTTTTT. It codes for CASSLEWTGELFF.

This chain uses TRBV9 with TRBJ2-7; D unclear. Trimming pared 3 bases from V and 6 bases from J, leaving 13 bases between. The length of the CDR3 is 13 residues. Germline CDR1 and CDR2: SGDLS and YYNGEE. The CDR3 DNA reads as TGTGCCAGCAGCGCCGGGTCCAAAAGCGAGCAGTACTTC. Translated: CASSAGSKSEQYF.

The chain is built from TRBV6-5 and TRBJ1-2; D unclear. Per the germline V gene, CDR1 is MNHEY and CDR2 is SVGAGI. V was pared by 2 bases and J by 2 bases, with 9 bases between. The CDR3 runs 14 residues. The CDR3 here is CASSYVSQNYGYTF. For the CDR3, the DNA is TGTGCCAGCAGTTACGTCTCCCAGAACTATGGCTACACCTTC.

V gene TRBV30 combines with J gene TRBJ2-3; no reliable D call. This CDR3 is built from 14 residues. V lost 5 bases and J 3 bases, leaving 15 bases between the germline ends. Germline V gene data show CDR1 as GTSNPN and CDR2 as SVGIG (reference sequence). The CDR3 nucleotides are TGTGCCTGGCTAGGATGGGGTAGAACAGATACGCAGTATTTT. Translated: CAWLGWGRTDTQYF.

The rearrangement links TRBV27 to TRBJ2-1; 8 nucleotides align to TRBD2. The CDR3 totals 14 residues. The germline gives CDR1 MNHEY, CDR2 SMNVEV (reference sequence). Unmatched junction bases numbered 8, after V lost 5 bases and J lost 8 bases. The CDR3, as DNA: TGTGCCAGCAGTAACGGCGGGAGGACCTATGAGCAGTTCTTC. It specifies CASSNGGRTYEQFF.

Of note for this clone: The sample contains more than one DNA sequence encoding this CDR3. The CDR3 here is CASSLDGGSEQYF. Written as DNA, the CDR3 is TGTGCCAGCAGTCTGGATGGGGGGTCCGAGCAGTACTTC. This sequence joins TRBV6-5 and TRBJ2-7, with a tentative D call TRBD2 (6 bases). The CDR3 covers 13 residues. Trimming took 5 bases from V and 6 from J, leaving 14 bases between them. Per germline, CDR1 MNHEY and CDR2 SVGAGI.

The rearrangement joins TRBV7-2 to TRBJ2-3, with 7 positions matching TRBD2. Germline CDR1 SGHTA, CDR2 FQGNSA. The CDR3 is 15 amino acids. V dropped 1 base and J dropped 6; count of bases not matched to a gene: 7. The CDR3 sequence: CASSLGTSGSDTQYF. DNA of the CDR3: TGTGCCAGCAGCTTAGGGACTAGTGGGTCGGATACGCAGTATTTT.

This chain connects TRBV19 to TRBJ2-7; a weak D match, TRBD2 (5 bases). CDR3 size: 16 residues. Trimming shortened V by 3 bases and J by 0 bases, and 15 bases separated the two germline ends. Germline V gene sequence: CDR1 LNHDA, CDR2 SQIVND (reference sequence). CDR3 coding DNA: TGTGCCAGTAGTATCCTGGCCAGTGCGGGCTCCTACGAGCAGTACTTC. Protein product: CASSILASAGSYEQYF.

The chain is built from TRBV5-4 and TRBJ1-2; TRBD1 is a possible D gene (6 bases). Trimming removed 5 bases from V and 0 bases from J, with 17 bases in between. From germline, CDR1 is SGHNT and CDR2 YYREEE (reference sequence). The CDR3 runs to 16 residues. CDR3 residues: CASSPTGGRANYGYTF. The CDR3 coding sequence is TGTGCCAGCAGTCCGACAGGCGGACGAGCTAACTATGGCTACACCTTC. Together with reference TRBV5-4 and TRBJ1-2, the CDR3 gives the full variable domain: ETGVTQSPTHLIKTRGQQVTLRCSSQSGHNTVSWYQQALGQGPQFIFQYYREEENGRGNFPPRFSGLQFPNYSSELNVNALELDDSALYLCASSPTGGRANYGYTFGSGTRLTVV.

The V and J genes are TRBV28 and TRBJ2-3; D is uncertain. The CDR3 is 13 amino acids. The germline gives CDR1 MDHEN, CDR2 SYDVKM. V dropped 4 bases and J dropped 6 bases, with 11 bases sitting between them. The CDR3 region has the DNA TGTGCCAGCAGTTCCTCCACTGAGGATACGCAGTATTTT. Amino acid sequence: CASSSSTEDTQYF.

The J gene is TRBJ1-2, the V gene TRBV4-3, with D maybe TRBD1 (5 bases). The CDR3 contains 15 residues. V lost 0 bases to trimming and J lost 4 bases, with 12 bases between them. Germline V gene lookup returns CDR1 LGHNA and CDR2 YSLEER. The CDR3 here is CASSQDRTPRYGYTF. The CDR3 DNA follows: TGCGCCAGCAGCCAAGATCGGACACCGCGCTATGGCTACACCTTC.

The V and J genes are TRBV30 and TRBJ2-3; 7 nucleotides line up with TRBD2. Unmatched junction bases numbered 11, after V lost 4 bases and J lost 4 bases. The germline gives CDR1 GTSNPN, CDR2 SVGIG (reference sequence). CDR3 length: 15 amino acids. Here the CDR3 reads CAWNFGAGEADTQYF. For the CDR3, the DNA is TGTGCCTGGAACTTCGGGGCGGGAGAGGCAGATACGCAGTATTTT.